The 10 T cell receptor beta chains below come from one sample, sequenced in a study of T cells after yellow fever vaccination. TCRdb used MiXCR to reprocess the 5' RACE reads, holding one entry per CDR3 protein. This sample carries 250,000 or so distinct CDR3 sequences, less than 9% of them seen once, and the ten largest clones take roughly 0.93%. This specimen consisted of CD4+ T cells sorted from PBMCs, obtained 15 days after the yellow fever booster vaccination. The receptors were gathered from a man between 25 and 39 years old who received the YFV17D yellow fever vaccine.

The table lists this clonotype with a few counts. The CDR3 nucleotides are TGCAGTGCTCCCCAGGGGGGCAGCGGGCACCCTTGGCAGTTCTTC. Its translation: CSAPQGGSGHPWQFF. The V and J genes are TRBV20-1 and TRBJ2-1, with D possibly matching TRBD1 (7 bases). This CDR3 contains 15 residues. Germline V gives CDR1 DFQATT, CDR2 SNEGSKA (reference sequence). V was cut by 5 bases and J by 12 bases, with 26 bases left in between.

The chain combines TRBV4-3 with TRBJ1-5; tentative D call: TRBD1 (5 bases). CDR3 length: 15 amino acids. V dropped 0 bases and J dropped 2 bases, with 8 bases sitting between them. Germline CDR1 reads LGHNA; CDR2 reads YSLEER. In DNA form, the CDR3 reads TGCGCCAGCAGCCAAGAGGTGGGGGGCAATCAGCCCCAGCATTTT. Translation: CASSQEVGGNQPQHF.

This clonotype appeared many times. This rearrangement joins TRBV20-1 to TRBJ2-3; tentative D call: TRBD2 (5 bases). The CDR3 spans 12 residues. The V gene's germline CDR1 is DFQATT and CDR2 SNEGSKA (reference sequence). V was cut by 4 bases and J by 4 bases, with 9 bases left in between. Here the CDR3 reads CSATEVPDTQYF. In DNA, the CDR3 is TGCAGTGCTACGGAGGTCCCAGATACGCAGTATTTT.

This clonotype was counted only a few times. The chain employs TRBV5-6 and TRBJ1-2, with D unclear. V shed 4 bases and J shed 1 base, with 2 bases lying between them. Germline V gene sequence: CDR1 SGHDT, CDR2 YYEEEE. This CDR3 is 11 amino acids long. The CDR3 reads CASSNNYGYTF. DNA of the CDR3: TGTGCCAGCAGCAATAACTATGGCTACACCTTC.

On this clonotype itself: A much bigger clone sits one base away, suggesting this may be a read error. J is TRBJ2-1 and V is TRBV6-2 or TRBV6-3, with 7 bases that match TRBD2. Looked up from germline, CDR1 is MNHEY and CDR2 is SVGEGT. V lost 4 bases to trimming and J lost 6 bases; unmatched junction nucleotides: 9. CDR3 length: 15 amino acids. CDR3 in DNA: TGTGCCAGCAGTTTTTCCACGACTAGCACCAATGAGCAGTTCTTC. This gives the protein CASSFSTTSTNEQFF.

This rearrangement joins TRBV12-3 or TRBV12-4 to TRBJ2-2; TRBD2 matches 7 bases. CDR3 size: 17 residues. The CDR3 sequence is CTFSSMVGTINTGELFF. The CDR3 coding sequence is TGTACCTTCAGTTCCATGGTCGGGACTATCAACACCGGGGAGCTGTTTTTT.

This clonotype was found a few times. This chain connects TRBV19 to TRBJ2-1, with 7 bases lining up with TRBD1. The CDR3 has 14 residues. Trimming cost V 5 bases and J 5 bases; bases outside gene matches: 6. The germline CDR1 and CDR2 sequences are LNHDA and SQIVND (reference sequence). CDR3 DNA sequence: TGTGCCAGTAGTCACCGGGACAGTAACAATGAGCAGTTCTTC. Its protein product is CASSHRDSNNEQFF.

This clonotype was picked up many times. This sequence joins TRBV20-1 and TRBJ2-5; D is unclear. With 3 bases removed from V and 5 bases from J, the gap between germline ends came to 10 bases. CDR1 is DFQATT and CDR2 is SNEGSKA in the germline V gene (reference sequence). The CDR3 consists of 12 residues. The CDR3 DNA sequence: TGCAGTGCTAGGGTTAGCAGCGAGACCCAGTACTTC. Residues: CSARVSSETQYF.

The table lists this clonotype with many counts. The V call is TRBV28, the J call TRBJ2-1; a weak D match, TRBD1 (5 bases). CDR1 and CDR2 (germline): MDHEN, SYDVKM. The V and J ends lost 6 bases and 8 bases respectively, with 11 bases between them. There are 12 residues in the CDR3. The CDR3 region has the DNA TGTGCCAGCAGCAGACAGTGGTATGAGCAGTTCTTC. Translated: CASSRQWYEQFF.

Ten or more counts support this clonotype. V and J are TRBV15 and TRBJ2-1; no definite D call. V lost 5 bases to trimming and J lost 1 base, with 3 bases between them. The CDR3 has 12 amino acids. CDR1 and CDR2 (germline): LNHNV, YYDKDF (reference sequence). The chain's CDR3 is CATSPSYNEQFF. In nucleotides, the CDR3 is TGTGCCACCAGCCCGTCCTACAATGAGCAGTTCTTC.